These 10 T cell receptor beta chains came from one sample sequenced in a study of T cell responses to AZD1222 COVID-19 vaccine. Here immunoSEQ multiplex PCR was the method, and the copy in TCRdb shows in-frame clones only, minus some. The sample includes roughly 86,000 clones, about 85% of them seen just once. The sequencing used peripheral blood, collected 28 days after the second AZD1222 dose. The receptors were sampled from an adult who received the AZD1222 COVID-19 vaccine.

The chain employs TRBV28 and TRBJ1-2, with D perhaps matching TRBD1 (6 bases). The CDR3 is made up of 17 amino acids. Germline V lookup: CDR1 MDHEN, CDR2 SYDVKM. V was clipped by 6 bases and J by 4 bases, with 24 bases between them. The CDR3 loop reads CASRSTGTSRGVYGYTF. Here the CDR3 DNA reads TGTGCCAGCAGATCCACAGGGACCTCCCGGGGGGTCTATGGCTACACCTTC.

In nucleotides, the CDR3 is TGTGCCAGCAGCTTGGGCAGGGGGAATGAAAAACTGTTTTTT. Its protein product is CASSLGRGNEKLFF. This chain joins TRBV5-4 and TRBJ1-4, with TRBD1 matching 7 bases. The CDR3 extends over 14 amino acids. With 0 bases clipped from V and 5 bases from J, the junction kept 1 base outside the gene matches. In germline, CDR1 is SGHNT, CDR2 YYREEE (reference sequence).

In DNA, the CDR3 is TGTGCCAGTAGTATCGGGTTGGGCTCCTACAATGAGCAGTTCTTC. This translates into CASSIGLGSYNEQFF. The rearrangement links TRBV19 to TRBJ2-1; no firm D call. Germline lookup yields CDR1 LNHDA and CDR2 SQIVND (reference sequence). Trimming shortened V by 3 bases and J by 0 bases, and 9 bases separated the two germline ends. This CDR3 is 15 amino acids long. The full variable domain, its missing parts supplied by reference TRBV19 and TRBJ2-1, is DGGITQSPKYLFRKEGQNVTLSCEQNLNHDAMYWYRQDPGQGLRLIYYSQIVNDFQKGDIAEGYSVSREKKESFPLTVTSAQKNPTAFYLCASSIGLGSYNEQFFGPGTRLTVL.

V usage is TRBV18 and J usage is TRBJ2-7, with D possibly being TRBD1 (6 bases). This CDR3 region has 13 residues. CDR1 and CDR2 from the germline V gene are KGHSH and LQKENI. The ends were cut back, 6 bases at V and 0 bases at J, with 9 bases in the middle. Written as DNA, the CDR3 is TGTGCCAGCTCCTGGGGGCCCTCCTACGAGCAGTACTTC. This gives the protein CASSWGPSYEQYF.

The V and J genes are TRBV6-5 and TRBJ1-2; TRBD1 might be the D (5 bases). The germline V gene has CDR1 MNHEY and CDR2 SVGAGI. Trimming pared 4 bases from V and 5 bases from J, leaving 17 bases between. This CDR3 has 15 residues. In DNA, the CDR3 is TGTGCCAGCAGTTCCTTGACAGAGTCTCTTTATGGCTACACCTTC. This sequence encodes CASSSLTESLYGYTF.

The genes are TRBV6-5 and TRBJ1-5; D is unresolved. V lost 3 bases to trimming and J lost 0 bases, with 9 bases between them. Germline CDR1 and CDR2: MNHEY and SVGAGI. CDR3 size: 15 residues. The CDR3 loop is CASSYSSLSNQPQHF. CDR3 DNA: TGTGCCAGCAGTTATTCCAGCCTTAGCAATCAGCCCCAGCATTTT.

This chain joins TRBV5-1 and TRBJ1-6; 8 bases match TRBD1. The J segment lost 10 bases and the V segment lost 0 bases, leaving 3 bases of the junction unmatched. The germline V gene has CDR1 SGHRS and CDR2 YFSETQ. This CDR3 comprises 14 residues. The CDR3 loop reads CASSLGQGWSPLHF. The CDR3 coding sequence is TGCGCCAGCAGCTTGGGACAGGGGTGGTCACCCCTCCACTTT.

This rearrangement joins TRBV7-3 to TRBJ2-1; TRBD2 matches 7 bases. Germline loops: CDR1 SGHTA, CDR2 FQGTGA. The J segment lost 6 bases and the V segment lost 5 bases, leaving 7 bases of the junction unmatched. CDR3 size: 14 residues. CDR3 in amino acids: CASSESGTFNEQFF. Written as DNA, the CDR3 is TGTGCCAGCAGCGAGAGCGGGACGTTCAATGAGCAGTTCTTC. The whole variable domain, remainder taken from reference TRBV7-3 and TRBJ2-1, is GAGVSQTPSNKVTEKGKYVELRCDPISGHTALYWYRQSLGQGPEFLIYFQGTGAADDSGLPNDRFFAVRPEGSVSTLKIQRTERGDSAVYLCASSESGTFNEQFFGPGTRLTVL.

The rearrangement uses TRBV27 and TRBJ2-4; 12 bases map to TRBD1. Germline loops: CDR1 MNHEY, CDR2 SMNVEV (reference sequence). The CDR3 totals 19 residues. The trim removed 5 bases at V and 0 bases at J, leaving 11 bases unmatched. In DNA form, the CDR3 reads TGTGCCAGCAGTGGCCGGGACAGGGGGCTCCAAGGAGCCAAAAACATTCAGTACTTC. Protein: CASSGRDRGLQGAKNIQYF.

This clone was detected a few times. The V call is TRBV11-2, the J call TRBJ2-5; TRBD1 aligns across 7 bases. J lost 5 bases, V lost 7 bases, and 10 bases had no gene match. The germline V gene encodes CDR1 SGHAT and CDR2 FQNNGV. The CDR3 spans 14 residues. The DNA for the CDR3 is TGTGCCAGCAATAACCGACAGGGTCGGGAGACCCAGTACTTC. It codes for CASNNRQGRETQYF.